The sequence of this T cell receptor beta chain was determined in a study of T cell responses to AZD1222 COVID-19 vaccine. The repertoire was sequenced with immunoSEQ multiplex PCR; TCRdb's copy has only in-frame clones and lacks some. The table includes 90,000 to 130,000 clones, over 90% detected once. On this clone: Antigen specificity is unknown.

General study points: Within unmutated variant regions lay the reported targets of nearly half of spike-specific TCRs. Repertoires were sampled only after the peak T cell response. Distributed over spike, vaccine-associated CD4 TCRs predominated at 160-218 and 743-854.

Pooling covered second doses at about 4 or about 12 weeks. This CDR3 comprises 16 residues. Germline V gives CDR1 LNHDA, CDR2 SQIVND (reference sequence). V was clipped by 3 bases and J by 8 bases; unmatched bases: 11. The chain uses TRBV19 and TRBJ1-4, with 8 positions matching TRBD1. The sequencing here drew on peripheral blood, taken 28 days after the second AZD1222 dose. The clonotype comes from an adult who received the AZD1222 COVID-19 vaccine. The CDR3 DNA follows: TGTGCCAGTAGTATCGTAGGTGACAGGGGAGGAGAAAAACTGTTTTTT. Amino acids: CASSIVGDRGGEKLFF.